This T cell receptor (beta chain) was captured in a study of blood T cell repertoires in COVID-19 (dated by TCRdb to the early 2020s). Background on the whole study: Samples covering the acute and convalescent phases of COVID-19 were provided by collaborators in the United States, Italy and Spain. The prospective study material was composed of cDNA or gDNA derived from T cells, B-cell-depleted T cells, or PBMCs. The dataset comprised deeply sampled blood TCRbeta repertoires from subjects exposed to, actively infected with, or recovered from COVID-19. The repertoires were released in a freely available public database intended as a resource for research on the immune response to SARS-CoV-2. The samples were drawn from two sources: the first 160 participants of the ongoing ImmuneRACE study, and fewer than 1,500 subjects contributed by 6 global collaborators. Nearly every sample came with metadata listing a de-identified subject ID, COVID-19 status, age in years and sex. Where HLA class I and class II types were available, the types were taken from metadata supplied by the sample provider, not from assay-based typing. The research as a whole found: The amount of clinical and demographic metadata varied by source and participant and was provided uncurated.

About this clone itself: Its antigen has not been determined. No per-base quality is available; no much larger clone lies one base away.

The CDR1 and CDR2 encoded by the germline V gene are SGHTA and FQGTGA. Germline trimming amounts to 3 bases on V and 4 bases on J, with 7 as the count of junction bases outside the gene matches. There are 15 amino acids in the CDR3, from cysteine to phenylalanine inclusive. The read is trimmed to its CDR3 DNA, 45 bases read in frame from base 1. TCRbeta CDR3 regions were amplified from genomic DNA by means of the immunoSEQ Assay, a bias-controlled multiplex PCR. Processing in the source paper ran as follows. The number of nucleated cells in each sample was estimated by amplification of reference gene primers within the assay. To quantify the absolute abundance of each unique TCRbeta CDR3 rearrangement, sequence reads were collapsed and filtered. For each sample, productive Simpson clonality was calculated as the square root of Simpson's diversity index across productive rearrangements. Entries here come from immuneACCESS through TCRdb and include only in-frame sequences with V and J called. Some clones fail to appear in such tables; in the studies checked, an unresolved V gene covers under half of the shortfall, and the cause of the remainder is unknown. The V and J calls and the clone size are those of that table, but D and trimming were determined from the DNA. The sample table lists approximately 100,000 clones, about 85% of them with a count of one. 38% of the sample comes from the top ten.

Collaborating institutions collected whole blood in K2EDTA tubes following their own protocols. Collaborator samples were shipped for TCRbeta analysis as frozen whole blood, isolated PBMCs, or DNA extracted from either sample type. The sequence links TRBV7-3 to TRBJ2-3; the central 7 bases match TRBD2. The sequence derives from an elderly man with acute or convalescent COVID-19. Sequenced material: peripheral blood. The CDR3 corresponds to CASSFSGGEADTQYF. The bases read TGTGCCAGCAGCTTCTCGGGAGGAGAAGCAGATACGCAGTATTTT.